The 21 T cell receptor beta chains below all came from one sample that was sequenced in a study of blood T cell repertoires in COVID-19. Profiled with immunoSEQ multiplex PCR; TCRdb holds only in-frame clones, not every one. The profile shows some 120,000 clones, 70% to 90% of them singletons. Specimen: peripheral blood. The receptor source for this set is a man aged 35 to 55 with acute or convalescent COVID-19.

This chain joins TRBV29-1 and TRBJ2-3; no clear D gene. This CDR3 comprises 13 residues. CDR1 and CDR2 (germline): SQVTM, ANQGSEA. V was pared by 3 bases and J by 4 bases, with 11 bases between. The CDR3 sequence is CSVEVRLSDTQYF. CDR3 nucleotide sequence: TGCAGCGTTGAGGTCAGATTGTCAGATACGCAGTATTTT.

V and J are TRBV19 and TRBJ2-5; no reliable D call. Trimming pared 5 bases from V and 7 bases from J, leaving 14 bases between. CDR3 length equals 13 residues. Germline CDR1 is LNHDA and CDR2 is SQIVND (reference sequence). DNA for the CDR3: TGTGCCAGTAGTCCAAGCAATTTCGGGACCCAGTACTTC. The encoded protein is CASSPSNFGTQYF.

The chain has TRBV27 and TRBJ1-1; TRBD1 agrees at 9 bases. The ends lost 6 bases at V and 4 bases at J; junction bases unmatched: 6. There are 14 residues in the CDR3. Looked up from germline, CDR1 is MNHEY and CDR2 is SMNVEV (reference sequence). For the CDR3, the DNA is TGTGCCAGCAGCAAGGACAGGGGTGGCACTGAAGCTTTCTTT. This sequence encodes CASSKDRGGTEAFF.

The rearrangement joins TRBV30 to TRBJ1-5; tentatively, D is TRBD1 (6 bases). V lost 5 bases, J lost 6 bases, and 8 bases lay in between. The germline gives CDR1 GTSNPN, CDR2 SVGIG (reference sequence). The CDR3 extends over 11 amino acids. CDR3 nucleotides: TGTGCCTGGGGGGGCAGTCAGCCCCAGCATTTT. Translated, it gives CAWGGSQPQHF.

V is TRBV7-9 and J is TRBJ1-4, with 9 bases lining up with TRBD1. From germline, CDR1 is SEHNR and CDR2 FQNEAQ (reference sequence). The length of the CDR3 is 14 residues. With V trimmed by 1 base and J by 7 bases, 1 base remained unmatched. The CDR3 DNA is TGTGCCAGCAGCTTAGACAGGGGGCTTGAAAAACTGTTTTTT. Its translation: CASSLDRGLEKLFF.

The chain employs TRBV9 and TRBJ1-2; 7 bases fit TRBD1. The V and J ends lost 0 bases and 3 bases, in that order; junction bases with no gene match: 5. CDR1 and CDR2 from the germline V gene are SGDLS and YYNGEE. The CDR3 length is 15 residues. This CDR3 reads CASSVGLTGDYGYTF. The CDR3 DNA reads TGTGCCAGCAGCGTAGGTCTCACAGGGGACTATGGCTACACCTTC.

The chain joins TRBV5-1 to TRBJ2-7, with D hard to call. Germline CDR1 and CDR2: SGHRS and YFSETQ. The V end lost 1 base, the J end lost 2 bases, and 10 bases lay between the germline ends. CDR3 length: 14 residues. The CDR3 loop reads CASSLLAVPYEQYF. The CDR3 bases are TGCGCCAGCAGCTTGTTGGCGGTGCCCTACGAGCAGTACTTC.

This clone was picked up a small number of times. The genes are TRBV7-9 and TRBJ2-1, with TRBD2 identical over 8 bases. The germline gives CDR1 SEHNR, CDR2 FQNEAQ (reference sequence). There are 17 residues in the CDR3. The trim removed 0 bases at V and 2 bases at J, leaving 6 bases unmatched. CDR3 loop: CASSLARAGGTYNEQFF. The CDR3 region has the DNA TGTGCCAGCAGCTTAGCGAGGGCGGGGGGAACCTACAATGAGCAGTTCTTC.

This clone was recorded a few times. The chain carries TRBV2 and TRBJ1-2; D perhaps matches TRBD1 (6 bases). This CDR3 is built from 13 residues. Trimming removed 6 bases at V and 2 bases at J, with 10 bases between. Germline assignment: CDR1 SNHLY and CDR2 FYNNEI. The CDR3: CASSNDRNYGYTF. The CDR3 DNA reads TGTGCCAGCAGCAACGACAGGAACTATGGCTACACCTTC.

The gene calls are TRBV2 and TRBJ2-1; tentative D call: TRBD1 (6 bases). V lost 4 bases and J 0 bases, leaving 16 bases between the germline ends. Germline CDR1 reads SNHLY; CDR2 reads FYNNEI. The CDR3 length is 17 residues. CDR3 nucleotide sequence: TGTGCCAGCAGTGCGGGGACATCATATAGCTCCTACAATGAGCAGTTCTTC. Residues: CASSAGTSYSSYNEQFF. The full variable domain, in which reference TRBV2 and TRBJ2-1 provide the parts outside the CDR3, is EPEVTQTPSHQVTQMGQEVILRCVPISNHLYFYWYRQILGQKVEFLVSFYNNEISEKSEIFDDQFSVERPDGSNFTLKIRSTKLEDSAMYFCASSAGTSYSSYNEQFFGPGTRLTVL.

The genes are TRBV6-2 or TRBV6-3 and TRBJ1-2, with D perhaps TRBD1 (5 bases). Germline lookup yields CDR1 MNHEY and CDR2 SVGEGT. This CDR3 comprises 13 residues. V gave up 0 bases and J gave up 6 bases, with 8 bases separating them. CDR3 bases: TGTGCCAGCAGTTACTCAGGGGTAGATGGCTACACCTTC. It translates to CASSYSGVDGYTF.

The V call is TRBV11-3, the J call TRBJ1-5, with no clear D. The CDR3 runs 17 residues. Germline values: CDR1 SGHNT, CDR2 YENEEA. V lost 0 bases and J 1 base, leaving 13 bases between the germline ends. The CDR3 DNA reads as TGTGCCAGCAGCTTAGAAGAGAGGTCCTCGAGCAATCAGCCCCAGCATTTT. It encodes CASSLEERSSSNQPQHF.

The rearrangement joins TRBV27 to TRBJ2-7, with 9 bases fitting TRBD1. Germline loops: CDR1 MNHEY, CDR2 SMNVEV (reference sequence). The CDR3 totals 15 residues. V shed 4 bases and J 7 bases; nucleotides not matched to a gene: 11. The CDR3 loop is CASSSAGTGIGEQYF. CDR3 coding DNA: TGTGCCAGCAGTTCCGCCGGGACAGGGATCGGGGAGCAGTACTTC.

This clone was observed a single time. The chain uses TRBV5-1 and TRBJ2-7; D is unresolved. This CDR3 is built from 14 residues. Germline V gene data show CDR1 as SGHRS and CDR2 as YFSETQ. V was shortened by 5 bases and J by 0 bases, with 12 bases between the two germline ends. This CDR3 reads CASRSLQNSYEQYF. The CDR3 DNA reads TGCGCCAGCAGATCCCTTCAGAACTCCTACGAGCAGTACTTC.

In its sample, this clone was seen once. V usage is TRBV11-2 and J usage is TRBJ1-1; TRBD1 is a possible D gene (6 bases). Trimming removed 5 bases from V and 6 bases from J, with 13 bases in between. This CDR3 is built from 13 residues. In germline, CDR1 is SGHAT, CDR2 FQNNGV. The CDR3 DNA is TGTGCCAGCAGCGGCTACAGGGACGCTGAAGCTTTCTTT. It yields the protein CASSGYRDAEAFF.

This clone was seen a few times. The genes are TRBV23-1 and TRBJ1-5; D is unresolved. TRBV23-1 has ORF status, its function being uncertain. The CDR3 is 15 amino acids. V was trimmed by 0 bases and J by 4 bases, leaving 10 bases between them. The CDR3 sequence: CASSQSTGVNQPQHF. In DNA, the CDR3 is TGCGCCAGCAGTCAATCAACCGGGGTTAATCAGCCCCAGCATTTT.

The chain combines TRBV30 with TRBJ2-1; tentative D call: TRBD1 (6 bases). Trimming removed 0 bases from V and 2 bases from J, with 11 bases in between. The CDR3 is made up of 15 amino acids. CDR1 is GTSNPN, CDR2 SVGIG, per germline (reference sequence). CDR3 residues: CAWSVRRGPYNEQFF. The DNA for the CDR3 is TGTGCCTGGAGTGTACGCAGGGGCCCCTACAATGAGCAGTTCTTC.

This chain uses TRBV6-1 with TRBJ2-1, with TRBD1 identical over 8 bases. CDR1 and CDR2 (germline): MNHNS, SASEGT. Trimming at V came to 2 bases and at J to 9 bases, leaving 9 bases not matched to a gene. This CDR3 is built from 15 residues. CDR3 DNA sequence: TGTGCCAGCAGTGAAACTGGCAGGGGGCGCTTTGAGCAGTTCTTC. It yields the protein CASSETGRGRFEQFF.

The chain joins TRBV18 to TRBJ2-7; D gene uncertain. This CDR3 is built from 13 residues. Germline V gene data show CDR1 as KGHSH and CDR2 as LQKENI. The V end lost 2 bases, the J end lost 2 bases, and 7 bases lay between the germline ends. The CDR3 DNA reads as TGTGCCAGCTCACCAGGGCAGACCTACGAGCAGTACTTC. Translated: CASSPGQTYEQYF.

The chain couples TRBV5-5 to TRBJ2-7, with D possibly being TRBD1 (6 bases). Looked up from germline, CDR1 is SGHKS and CDR2 is YYEKEE (reference sequence). The CDR3 runs 12 residues. Trimming took off 4 bases at V and 11 bases at J, with 16 bases between the two ends. The CDR3 is CASSDLRDNEYF. The CDR3, as DNA: TGTGCCAGCAGCGACCTCCGGGACAATGAGTACTTC.

The chain is built from TRBV24-1 and TRBJ2-3; the match to TRBD2 covers 11 bases. Trimming removed 9 bases from V and 0 bases from J; junction bases left unmatched: 4. The V gene's germline CDR1 is KGHDR and CDR2 SFDVKD. This CDR3 comprises 15 residues. CDR3 region: CATETSGSSTDTQYF. CDR3 DNA: TGTGCCACCGAAACTAGCGGGAGCAGCACAGATACGCAGTATTTT.